The clone carrying this T cell receptor (beta chain) was detected once. This record comes from a study of blood T cell repertoires in COVID-19. Deletions cut 6 bases from V and 8 bases from J, with 16 bases between. The length of the CDR3 is 14 residues. The germline CDR1 and CDR2 sequences are MNHNY and SVGAGI (reference sequence). Using immunoSEQ multiplex PCR, the repertoire was profiled, and TCRdb retains in-frame clones only, with some absent. Of about 320,000 clones listed, around 80% are singletons. V and J are TRBV6-6 and TRBJ1-4; D uncertain. This clonotype was sampled from a woman between 45 and 65 years old with acute or convalescent COVID-19. The sample consisted of peripheral blood. CDR3 in amino acids: CASSGRGLKEKLFF. As DNA, the CDR3 is TGTGCCAGCAGCGGACGGGGTCTAAAAGAAAAACTGTTTTTT.